This TCR beta chain emerged from a study of blood T cell repertoires in COVID-19 (dated by TCRdb to 2018 to 2021). Regarding the complete study: Samples from collaborators originated in the United States, Italy and Spain and spanned both the acute and convalescent phases of COVID-19. Subjects who had been exposed to COVID-19, were actively infected with it, or had recovered from it provided the deeply sampled blood TCRbeta repertoires that made up the dataset. Where HLA class I and class II types were available, the types were taken from metadata supplied by the sample provider, not from assay-based typing. The repertoires were released in a freely available public database meant as a resource for research on the immune response to SARS-CoV-2. The prospective study material was composed of cDNA or gDNA derived from T cells, B-cell-depleted T cells, or PBMCs. Nearly every sample came with metadata listing a de-identified subject ID, COVID-19 status, age in years and sex. Samples came from the ongoing ImmuneRACE study (first 160 participants) plus 1,254 subjects from 6 global collaborators.

The study at large found these results: How much clinical and demographic metadata was included differed by source and by participant, and the metadata was provided uncurated.

Another Seattle source contributed samples from volunteer blood donors who had recovered from COVID-19. Whole blood was collected in K2EDTA tubes by collaborating institutions according to the institutions' own protocols. Collaborator samples were shipped for TCRbeta analysis as frozen whole blood, isolated PBMCs, or DNA extracted from either sample type. This clone was detected a few times. This clone's antigen is unknown. No qualities accompany the bases; no much larger clone lies one base away. Looking up the germline V gene (reference sequence) yields CDR1 GTSNPN and CDR2 SVGIG. Including cysteine and phenylalanine, the CDR3 has 12 amino acids. Of the read, only the CDR3 DNA is kept; its 36 bases are in frame from base 1. V was cut back by 3 bases and J by 4 bases, leaving a gap of 6 bases between them. TCRbeta CDR3 regions were amplified from genomic DNA using the immunoSEQ Assay, a bias-controlled multiplex PCR. From the authors' description of their analysis: The number of nucleated cells in each sample was estimated by amplification of reference gene primers within the assay. Sequence reads were collapsed and filtered to measure the absolute abundance of every unique TCRbeta CDR3 rearrangement. For each sample, productive Simpson clonality was calculated as the square root of Simpson's diversity index across productive rearrangements. Drawn from immuneACCESS, this table holds only the in-frame rearrangements with V and J called that TCRdb kept. Clones are partly lost; checked studies trace under half to an unresolved V gene and leave the rest unexplained. That table supplies the V and J calls and clone size; D and trimming were determined from the DNA. The sample data list roughly 300,000 clones, and about 90% of these were observed just once. Approximately 7.8% of the sample is in the top ten clones.

Recombination connected TRBV30 to TRBJ2-2, with no D gene named confidently. Specimen: peripheral blood. The receptor was derived from a woman aged 45-60 years who had recovered from COVID-19. The CDR3 is CAWSQATGELFF. The sequenced DNA is TGTGCCTGGAGCCAGGCCACCGGGGAGCTGTTTTTT.